This T cell receptor beta chain stems from a study of monozygotic twins with inflammatory bowel disease. Whole-study results and caveats: IBD patients had lower TCRbeta diversity (inverse Simpson) than healthy co-twins. Varied immunosuppressive treatments among patients may have increased repertoire variability.

On this clonotype: Its antigen is undetermined.

This CDR3 has 16 residues. The germline gives CDR1 SGDLS, CDR2 YYNGEE. Each TCR library consumed around 3.5 ug of total RNA. TCRdb reprocessed the 5' RACE reads; each CDR3 protein has one entry and no DNA is given. In total, the table holds approximately 400,000 distinct CDR3 sequences. This TCR was sampled from a human donor with ulcerative colitis or Crohn's disease, or a healthy co-twin of an affected twin (not recorded which). The sequenced material came from blood. The chain joins TRBV9 to TRBJ2-2; checking the TCRdb D call of TRBD1 is not possible without DNA. This CDR3 reads CASSTFAGTSTGELFF.